This TCR beta chain was identified during a study of blood T cell repertoires in COVID-19. The CDR3 has 13 residues. Germline V gene sequence: CDR1 ENHRY, CDR2 SYGVKD. The V end was cut by 11 bases, the J end by 1 base, with 14 bases between. Enrolment of Seattle patients took place during active infection, and they were followed longitudinally. The protocol was immunoSEQ multiplex PCR, while the TCRdb copy is restricted to in-frame clones and leaves out a portion. The sample lists over 100,000 clones, about nine tenths seen once, with approximately 10% in the top ten. The sequencing input was peripheral blood. The clonotype comes from an older woman with COVID-19, enrolled during active disease. This rearrangement joins TRBV10-3 to TRBJ1-1; D not resolved. The CDR3 nucleotides are TGTGCCTCCCGCTCATCAGGGAACACTGAAGCTTTCTTT. It yields the protein CASRSSGNTEAFF.